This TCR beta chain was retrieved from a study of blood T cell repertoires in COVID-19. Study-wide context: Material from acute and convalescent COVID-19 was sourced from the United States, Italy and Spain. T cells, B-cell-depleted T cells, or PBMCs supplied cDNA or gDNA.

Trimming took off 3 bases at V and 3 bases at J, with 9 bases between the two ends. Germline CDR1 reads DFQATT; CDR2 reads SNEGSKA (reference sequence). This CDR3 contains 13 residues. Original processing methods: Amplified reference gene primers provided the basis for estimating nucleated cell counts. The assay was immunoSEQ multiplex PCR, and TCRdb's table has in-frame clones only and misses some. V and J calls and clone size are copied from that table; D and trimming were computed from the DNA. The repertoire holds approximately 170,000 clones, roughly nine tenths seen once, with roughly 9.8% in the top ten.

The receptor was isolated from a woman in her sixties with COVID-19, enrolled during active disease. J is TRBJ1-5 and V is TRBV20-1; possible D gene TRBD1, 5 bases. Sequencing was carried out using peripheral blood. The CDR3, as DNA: TGCAGTGCTAGTCAGGGAAACAATCAGCCCCAGCATTTT. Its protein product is CSASQGNNQPQHF.